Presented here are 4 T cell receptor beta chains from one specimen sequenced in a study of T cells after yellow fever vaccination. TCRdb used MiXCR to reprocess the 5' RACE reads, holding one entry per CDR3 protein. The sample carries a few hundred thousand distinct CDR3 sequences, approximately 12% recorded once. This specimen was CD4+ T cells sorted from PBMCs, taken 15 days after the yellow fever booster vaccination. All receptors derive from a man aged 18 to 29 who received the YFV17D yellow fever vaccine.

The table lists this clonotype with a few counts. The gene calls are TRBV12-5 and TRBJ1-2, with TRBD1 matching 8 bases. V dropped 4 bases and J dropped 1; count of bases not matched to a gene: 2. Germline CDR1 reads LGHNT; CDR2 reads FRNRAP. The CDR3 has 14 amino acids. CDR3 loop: CASGSDRGNYGYTF. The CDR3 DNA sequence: TGTGCTAGTGGTTCCGACAGGGGTAACTATGGCTACACCTTC.

The CDR3 sequence: CASSPGTVSYNEQFF. The CDR3 DNA is TGTGCCAGCAGTCCTGGGACAGTCTCCTACAATGAGCAGTTCTTC. The chain couples TRBV6-2 or TRBV6-3 to TRBJ2-1, with 7 bases matching TRBD1. Germline V gene sequence: CDR1 MNHEY, CDR2 SVGEGT. Trimming at V came to 5 bases and at J to 0 bases, leaving 4 bases not matched to a gene. The CDR3 has 15 residues.

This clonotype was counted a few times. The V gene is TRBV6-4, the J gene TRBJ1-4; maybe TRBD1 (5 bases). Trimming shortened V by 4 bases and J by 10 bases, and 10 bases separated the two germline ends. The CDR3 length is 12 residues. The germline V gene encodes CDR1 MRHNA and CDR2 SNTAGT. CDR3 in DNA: TGTGCCAGCAGTGGGCAGGGAGGAAAACTGTTTTTT. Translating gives CASSGQGGKLFF.

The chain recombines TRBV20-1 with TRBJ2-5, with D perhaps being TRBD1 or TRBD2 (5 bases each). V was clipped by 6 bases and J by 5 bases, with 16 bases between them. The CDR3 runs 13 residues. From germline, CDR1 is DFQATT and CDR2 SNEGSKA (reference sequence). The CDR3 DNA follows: TGCAGTGCATGGACATCCGGCGGGGAGACCCAGTACTTC. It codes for CSAWTSGGETQYF.